This record concerns one T cell receptor beta chain sequence. Its specific antigen is unknown. Nothing much larger sits one base from this clone, and base qualities are not available. This sample stems from a study of blood T cell repertoires in COVID-19 (dated by TCRdb to 2020 to 2021). Background for the entire study: Collaborator samples came from the United States, Italy and Spain and covered acute and convalescent phases of COVID-19. The sample metadata nearly always contained a de-identified subject ID, COVID-19 status, age in years and sex. The samples were drawn from two sources: the first 160 participants of the ongoing ImmuneRACE study, and 1,000 to 1,500 subjects contributed by 6 global collaborators. The repertoires were released in a freely available public database intended as a resource for research on the immune response to SARS-CoV-2. The material from the prospective study consisted of cDNA or gDNA derived from T cells, B-cell-depleted T cells, or PBMCs. Where available, HLA class I and class II types were obtained from metadata supplied by the sample provider rather than from assay-based typing. Subjects who had been exposed to COVID-19, were actively infected with it, or had recovered from it provided the deeply sampled blood TCRbeta repertoires that made up the dataset. On the study overall, not on this receptor specifically: The quantity of clinical and demographic metadata differed by source and by participant and was supplied without curation.

The collaborating institutions used their own protocols to collect whole blood in K2EDTA tubes. Collaborator samples were shipped for TCRbeta analysis as frozen whole blood, isolated PBMCs, or DNA extracted from either sample type. The immunoSEQ Assay, a bias-controlled multiplex PCR, was used to amplify TCRbeta CDR3 regions from genomic DNA. On the authors' methods: The number of nucleated cells in each sample was estimated by amplification of reference gene primers within the assay. Sequence reads were collapsed and filtered to measure the absolute abundance of every unique TCRbeta CDR3 rearrangement. For each sample, productive Simpson clonality was calculated as the square root of Simpson's diversity index across productive rearrangements. The immuneACCESS repertoire file appears here via TCRdb, limited to in-frame rearrangements. These files lack a portion of the clones; in checked studies, under half of the deficit traces to unresolved V genes, and the cause of the others is not known. V and J calls and clone size are given by that table; D and trimming were obtained from the DNA. The sample table shows hundreds of thousands of clones, and 87% are seen once. The top ten constitute approximately 2.4% of the sample.

This receptor was taken from a man younger than 30 with active or convalescent COVID-19. The material sequenced was peripheral blood.

The DNA sequence is given as TGTGCCAGCAGCGTAGCCCCTTCCGCAACTAATGAAAAACTGTTTTTT. Its translation is CASSVAPSATNEKLFF. Recombination joined TRBV9 with TRBJ1-4, with the D gene call left open. CDR1 and CDR2, per the germline V gene, are SGDLS and YYNGEE. The CDR3, from cysteine to phenylalanine, totals 16 residues. Here the CDR3 DNA is all that survives: 48 bases in frame from base 1. Trimming at the junction amounts to 0 bases on V and 0 bases on J, and the germline ends lie 9 bases apart. The CDR3 plus the reference TRBV9 and TRBJ1-4 genes for the other parts give the full variable domain: DSGVTQTPKHLITATGQRVTLRCSPRSGDLSVYWYQQSLDQGLQFLIQYYNGEERAKGNILERFSAQQFPDLHSELNLSSLELGDSALYFCASSVAPSATNEKLFFGSGTQLSVL.